The subject of this entry is one T cell receptor (beta chain). Its antigen is not identified. Germline lookup yields CDR1 SGHTA and CDR2 FQGNSA. This CDR3 has 14 amino acids. Trimming pared 1 base from V and 6 bases from J, leaving 12 bases between. This entry belongs to a study of T-cell reconstitution after alpha-beta-depleted transplantation in children. TCRbeta library construction was performed incorporating unique molecular identifiers. Via MiXCR, TCRdb re-called the PCR reads, giving one row per CDR3 protein. The data show over 400,000 distinct CDR3 sequences, 43% seen once. Study conclusions and caveats: T-cell numbers and diversity one year post-transplant derived largely from freshly generated T cells.

V gene TRBV7-2 combines with J gene TRBJ1-1; D is unclear. The source was PBMCs, collected before TCRalphabeta/CD19-depleted stem cell transplant. This clonotype originated in a girl aged 2 to 9 with aplastic anemia, due to receive a stem cell transplant. The DNA of the CDR3 is TGTGCCAGCAGCTTAGAGCCGGCTTCCGCTGAAGCTTTCTTT. This sequence encodes CASSLEPASAEAFF.